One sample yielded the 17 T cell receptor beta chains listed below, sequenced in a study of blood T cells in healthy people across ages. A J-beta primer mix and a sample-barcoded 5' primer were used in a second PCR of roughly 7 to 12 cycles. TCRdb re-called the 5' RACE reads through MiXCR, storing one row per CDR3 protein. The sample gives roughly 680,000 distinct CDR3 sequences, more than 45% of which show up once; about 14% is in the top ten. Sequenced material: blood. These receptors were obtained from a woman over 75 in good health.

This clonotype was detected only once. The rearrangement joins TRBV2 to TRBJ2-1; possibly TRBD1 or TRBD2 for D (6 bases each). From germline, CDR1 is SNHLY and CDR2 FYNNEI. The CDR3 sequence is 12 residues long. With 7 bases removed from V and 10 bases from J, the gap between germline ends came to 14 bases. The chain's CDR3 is CASIYGGGEQFF. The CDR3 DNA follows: TGTGCCAGCATATACGGAGGGGGGGAGCAGTTCTTC.

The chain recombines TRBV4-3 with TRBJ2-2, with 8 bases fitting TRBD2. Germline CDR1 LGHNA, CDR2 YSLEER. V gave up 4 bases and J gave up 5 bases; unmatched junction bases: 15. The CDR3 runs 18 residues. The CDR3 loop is CASSPGGGGPKRTGELFF. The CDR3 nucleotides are TGCGCCAGCAGCCCGGGAGGCGGGGGGCCAAAGAGAACCGGGGAGCTGTTTTTT.

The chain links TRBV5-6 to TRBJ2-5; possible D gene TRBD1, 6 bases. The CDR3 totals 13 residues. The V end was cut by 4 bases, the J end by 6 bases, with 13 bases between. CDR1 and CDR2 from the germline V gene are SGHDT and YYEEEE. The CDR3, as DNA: TGTGCCAGCAGCCCTCGTGGGGGCAAGACCCAGTACTTC. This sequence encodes CASSPRGGKTQYF.

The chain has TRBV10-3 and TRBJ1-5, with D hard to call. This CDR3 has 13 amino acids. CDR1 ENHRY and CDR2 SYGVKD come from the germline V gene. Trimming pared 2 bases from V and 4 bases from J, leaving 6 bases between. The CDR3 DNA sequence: TGTGCCATCAGTGAGGCGGGTAATCAGCCCCAGCATTTT. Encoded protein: CAISEAGNQPQHF.

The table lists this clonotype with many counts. This CDR3 reads CASRGLSYNEQFF. CDR3 sequence (DNA): TGTGCCAGTCGGGGGCTTTCCTACAATGAGCAGTTCTTC. The V call is TRBV27, the J call TRBJ2-1; D may match TRBD1 or TRBD2 (6 bases each). The V gene lost 9 bases and the J gene lost 1 base, with 10 bases spanning the gap. The CDR3 is 13 amino acids. Germline assignment: CDR1 MNHEY and CDR2 SMNVEV (reference sequence).

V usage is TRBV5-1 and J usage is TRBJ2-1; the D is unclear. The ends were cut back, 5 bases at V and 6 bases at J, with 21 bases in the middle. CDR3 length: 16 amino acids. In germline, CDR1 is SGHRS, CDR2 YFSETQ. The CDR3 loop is CASRTPGQNTGNEQFF. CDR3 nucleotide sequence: TGCGCCAGCAGGACCCCGGGTCAAAATACGGGCAATGAGCAGTTCTTC.

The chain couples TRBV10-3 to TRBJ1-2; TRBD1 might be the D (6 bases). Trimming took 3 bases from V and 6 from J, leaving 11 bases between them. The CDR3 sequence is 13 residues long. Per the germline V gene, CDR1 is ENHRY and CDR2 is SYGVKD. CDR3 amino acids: CAISENRQDGYTF. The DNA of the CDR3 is TGTGCCATCAGTGAAAATCGACAGGATGGCTACACCTTC.

The CDR3 protein is CASSPGDREGTQYF. The CDR3 DNA sequence: TGTGCCAGCTCACCCGGTGACAGGGAAGGCACGCAGTATTTT. The genes are TRBV18 and TRBJ2-3, with TRBD1 identical over 7 bases. Germline lookup yields CDR1 KGHSH and CDR2 LQKENI. Unmatched junction bases numbered 9, after V lost 3 bases and J lost 9 bases. The CDR3 runs 14 residues.

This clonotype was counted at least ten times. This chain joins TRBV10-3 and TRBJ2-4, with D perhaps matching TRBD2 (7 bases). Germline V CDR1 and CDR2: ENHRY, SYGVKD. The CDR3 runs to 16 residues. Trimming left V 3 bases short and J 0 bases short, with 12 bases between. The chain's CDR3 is CAISDRGGLAKNIQYF. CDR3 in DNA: TGTGCCATCAGTGATAGGGGGGGACTAGCCAAAAACATTCAGTACTTC.

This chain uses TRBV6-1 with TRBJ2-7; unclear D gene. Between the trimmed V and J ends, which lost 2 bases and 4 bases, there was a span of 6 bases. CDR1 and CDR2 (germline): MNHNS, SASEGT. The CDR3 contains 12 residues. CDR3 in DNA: TGTGCCAGCAGTGAAACTCGGTACGAGCAGTACTTC. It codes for CASSETRYEQYF.

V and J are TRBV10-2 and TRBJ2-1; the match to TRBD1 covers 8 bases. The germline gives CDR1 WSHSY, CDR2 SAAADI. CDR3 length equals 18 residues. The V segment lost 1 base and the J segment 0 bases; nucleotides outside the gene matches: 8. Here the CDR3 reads CASSEYFRGTGSYNEQFF. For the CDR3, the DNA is TGCGCCAGCAGTGAGTATTTCCGCGGGACAGGCTCCTACAATGAGCAGTTCTTC.

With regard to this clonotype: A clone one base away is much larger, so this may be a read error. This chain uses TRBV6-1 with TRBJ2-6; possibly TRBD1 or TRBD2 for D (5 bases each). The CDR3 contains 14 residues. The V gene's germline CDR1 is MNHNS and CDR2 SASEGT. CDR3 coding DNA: TGTGTCAGCAGTGATTGGGACGGGGCCAACGTCCTGACTTTC. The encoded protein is CVSSDWDGANVLTF.

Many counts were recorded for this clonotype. This CDR3 is CASSSGVISGANVLTF. CDR3 nucleotides: TGCGCCAGCAGCTCGGGCGTTATCTCTGGGGCCAACGTCCTGACTTTC. The chain carries TRBV5-1 and TRBJ2-6; no reliable D call. The CDR3 totals 16 residues. CDR1 SGHRS and CDR2 YFSETQ come from the germline V gene. Trimming pared 3 bases from V and 0 bases from J, leaving 10 bases between.

This chain's CDR3 is CASSYGWEGIGNQPQHF. DNA of the CDR3: TGTGCCAGCAGTTACGGTTGGGAAGGCATCGGCAATCAGCCCCAGCATTTT. The chain uses TRBV6-6 and TRBJ1-5; D remains unclear. Looked up from germline, CDR1 is MNHNY and CDR2 is SVGAGI (reference sequence). CDR3 size: 17 residues. V was clipped by 2 bases and J by 2 bases, with 16 bases between them.

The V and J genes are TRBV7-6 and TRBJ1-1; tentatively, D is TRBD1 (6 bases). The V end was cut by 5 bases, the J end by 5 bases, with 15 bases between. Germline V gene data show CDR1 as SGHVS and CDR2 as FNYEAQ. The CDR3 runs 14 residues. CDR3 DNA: TGTGCCAGCAGCCTAAGGGGGGGGAGGACTGAAGCTTTCTTT. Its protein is CASSLRGGRTEAFF.

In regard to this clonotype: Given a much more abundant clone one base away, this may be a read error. The CDR3 DNA follows: TGTGCCAACAGGAGGGGGGGAGGGGCCTATGGCTACACCTTC. Translation gives CANRRGGGAYGYTF. The chain employs TRBV27 and TRBJ1-2, with D possibly TRBD1 on 6 matching bases. Trimming cost V 10 bases and J 4 bases, with 19 bases left between them. The CDR3 sequence is 14 residues long. Germline CDR1 is MNHEY and CDR2 is SMNVEV (reference sequence).

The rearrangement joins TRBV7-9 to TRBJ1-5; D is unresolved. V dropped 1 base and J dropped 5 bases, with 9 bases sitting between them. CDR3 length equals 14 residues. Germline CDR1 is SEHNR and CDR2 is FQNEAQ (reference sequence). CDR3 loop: CASSLDTFYQPQHF. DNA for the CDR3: TGTGCCAGCAGCTTAGACACCTTTTATCAGCCCCAGCATTTT.